This T cell receptor (beta chain) was sequenced in a study of T cell responses to AZD1222 COVID-19 vaccine (dated by TCRdb to the early 2020s). Describing the broader study: AZD1222 recipients whose second dose came at about 4 weeks and those whose second dose came at about 12 weeks were combined into one group, since spike-specific TCR depth and breadth did not differ between the two schedules. A total of roughly 240 trial participants underwent TCR sequencing, of whom roughly 210 received two doses of AZD1222 and about 25 received two doses of the MenACWY control vaccine. Trial participants were enrolled by age into subgroups of 18-55, 56-69 and 70-plus years, and roughly 150, 30 and 60 TCR-sequenced participants, respectively, were included in these subgroups.

Inclusive of the bounding cysteine and phenylalanine, the CDR3 is 16 residues long. Left in the record is the CDR3 DNA by itself, 48 bases read in frame from the first base. V ends up 6 bases short and J 0 bases short, with an unmatched junction base count of 6. In the germline V gene, CDR1 corresponds to SGHAT and CDR2 to FQNNGV. What the research found in general, with its limitations: After two AZD1222 doses, spike-specific TCR breadth and depth were significantly higher than at day 0 and than in MenACWY recipients. Most participants were white British and females outnumbered males, and the authors suggested that clonal diversity may have been underestimated. Only a handful of AZD1222 recipients were SARS-CoV-2 seropositive at baseline, limiting conclusions about previously exposed vaccinees. In the small 56-69-year group, the increase in depth fell short of significance, most likely because of low power. The vaccine-associated CD4 TCRs covered the entire spike protein, and the dominant responses fell in regions 160-218 and 743-854. Because no day 14 peak-response samples were available, repertoires were characterized only after the peak T cell response. Epitopes outside the regions mutated in the B.1.351 and B.1.1.7 variants were reportedly recognized by nearly half of the unique spike-specific TCRs.

The time point label, as the study defines it: baseline before first vaccination. The vaccinee samples were drawn from two UK trials, COV001 and COV002, one of which was a single-blind randomized controlled phase 2/3 trial testing AZD1222 (ChAdOx1 nCoV-19) in healthy adults. For TCRbeta chain sequencing, PBMC samples were collected from trial participants at day 0 and at day 28 after the second dose. The CDR3 regions of human TCRbeta chains were subjected to immunosequencing. Turning to the authors' computational methods: Repertoire TCRs were matched against a reference library of SARS-CoV-2-specific TCRs generated with the MIRA antigen-specificity platform. Breadth was defined as the fraction of unique TCRs that were SARS-CoV-2-associated, and depth was defined as the fraction of total T cells that were SARS-CoV-2-associated. Using the MIRA data, each spike-specific TCR was assigned both to the spike region to which the TCR was reactive and to a CD4 or CD8 class. Log10-transformed breadth and depth values were compared by one-way ANOVA with Sidak's multiple comparisons tests. TCRdb took over this immuneACCESS table, retaining in-frame rearrangements with V and J assigned. Such tables are incomplete; in checked studies, under half of the missing clones stem from an unresolved V gene, and the remainder is unexplained. V and J calls and clone size are those listed in that table; D and trimming were worked out from the DNA. Recorded for this sample are more than 110,000 clones; more than 85% of them occurred a single time. Around 3.2% of the sample is held by the ten biggest clonotypes.

This clone has a single count. No antigen is known for it. No quality values exist for individual bases; no much larger clone is one base distant. This TCR came from an adult in good health. The V gene is TRBV11-2 and the J gene is TRBJ2-2, with 8 junctional bases fitting TRBD2. Specimen: peripheral blood, collected on day 0 of AZD1222 vaccination. For the CDR3, the sequence is CASRSLAASNTGELFF. The nucleotide sequence reads as follows: TGTGCCAGCAGATCACTAGCGGCATCGAACACCGGGGAGCTGTTTTTT. Joined to the reference TRBV11-2 and TRBJ2-2 proteins, this CDR3 gives the full variable domain: EAGVAQSPRYKIIEKRQSVAFWCNPISGHATLYWYQQILGQGPKLLIQFQNNGVVDDSQLPKDRFSAERLKGVDSTLKIQPAKLEDSAVYLCASRSLAASNTGELFFGEGSRLTVL.